This T cell receptor (beta chain) was profiled in a study of spatial heterogeneity in lung cancer. As for this clonotype: Its antigen is currently unknown.

One entry per CDR3 protein results from TCRdb running MiXCR on the 5' RACE reads. The sample carries approximately 44,000 distinct CDR3 sequences, roughly 13% recorded once. Regarding the study as a whole: Circulating ubiquitous expanded tumor TCRs were observed more frequently at resection than at follow-up.

The germline V and J ends were trimmed by 8 bases and 2 bases, with 8 bases remaining between them. This CDR3 is 12 amino acids long. The germline gives CDR1 WSHSY, CDR2 SAAADI. Time point given: sample taken at primary tumor resection. The study sequenced unsorted whole RNA from tumor, nontumor lung or frozen PBMC. The donors were some 70 patients with non-small cell lung cancer that was early-stage and untreated. The receptor was isolated from a male donor with early-stage non-small cell lung cancer. This chain links TRBV10-2 with TRBJ2-3; D gene ambiguous. This specimen was PBMCs, taken at surgery. CDR3 coding DNA: TGCGCCAGCGGCGTTAACACAGATACGCAGTATTTT. Translating it yields CASGVNTDTQYF.